A selection of T cell receptor beta chains follows, all from one sample in a study of blood T cell repertoires in COVID-19. Measured with immunoSEQ multiplex PCR; TCRdb has only the in-frame clones, and not every one. Here the sample spans some 240,000 clones, around 81% being singletons. The material sequenced was peripheral blood. Receptors originate from a woman aged 65 to 85 with acute or convalescent COVID-19. CDR3s include the opening cysteine and the closing phenylalanine or tryptophan.

CDR3 length | V gene | CDR3 protein
15 | TRBV6-6 | CASSRQGRDKNIQYF
14 | TRBV5-1 | CASSLGQTYNEQFF
17 | TRBV13 | CASSLGSGGSYSYEQYF
14 | TRBV28 | CASSFGQGNEKLFF
14 | TRBV6-5 | CASSYGTSKNIQYF
13 | TRBV5-1 | CASSLDTYYGYTF
14 | TRBV6-5 | CASSRDGGFSPLHF
14 | TRBV11-3 | CASSPTSNGNEQFF
12 | TRBV7-9 | CASSPDRGELFF
17 | TRBV6-1 | CASSEGALAGGGETQYF
14 | TRBV5-1 | CASSKAGDQETQYF
12 | TRBV10-2 | CASSPVAGELFF
13 | TRBV11-2 | CASSPQSTDTQYF
15 | TRBV5-1 | CASSSTSGGADTQYF
16 | TRBV5-1 | CASSPQGRGGTDTQYF
16 | TRBV25-1 | CASSDLRTGKRYEQFF
16 | TRBV3-1/TRBV3-2 | CASSQRAGMNTGELFF
14 | TRBV11-2 | CASSSWDSQETQYF
15 | TRBV2 | CASSEYRGVNEKLFF
15 | TRBV10-3 | CAISAPPGQVNEQFF
13 | TRBV10-1 | CASSETDTYEQYF
17 | TRBV5-5 | CASSLGDRGIINSPLHF
14 | TRBV10-3 | CAISESRGSGELFF
13 | TRBV19 | CASSSGVPYEQYF
12 | TRBV5-1 | CASSLPGNTIYF
16 | TRBV7-2 | CASSLEGTGGNQPQHF
15 | TRBV5-8 | CASSPLRGGLETQYF
11 | TRBV12-3/TRBV12-4 | CASSAGYGYTF
15 | TRBV3-1/TRBV3-2 | CASSQDMGGDPEQFF
15 | TRBV5-6 | CASSLGGATNEKLFF
15 | TRBV6-5 | CASSYSGTQNSPLHF
14 | TRBV6-6 | CASSYLTGDYGYTF
15 | TRBV19 | CASSIGQGFRSPLHF
15 | TRBV5-1 | CASSSGTGLSIEAFF
15 | TRBV9 | CASSVDVSAVEKLFF
15 | TRBV24-1 | CATSDFRSWDNEQFF
15 | TRBV19 | CASSIDKRRSMGYTF
15 | TRBV11-2 | CASSLEYTRYNEQFF
15 | TRBV7-9 | CASSLDLRDRGGYTF
14 | TRBV5-1 | CASTSLWGTDTQYF
14 | TRBV3-1/TRBV3-2 | CASSQSTSWDIQYF
15 | TRBV2 | CASTMDLRSTDTQYF
14 | TRBV7-2 | CASSLNGQGEKLFF
13 | TRBV6-5 | CASSYFGGQPQHF
14 | TRBV25-1 | CPWRGAVYTDTQYF
15 | TRBV5-4 | CASSPRTGQMAPLHF
15 | TRBV7-2 | CASSTSGVEAYEQYF
14 | TRBV7-3 | CASSISGTSNEQFF
15 | TRBV15 | CATRGGTDNTGELFF